Listed below are T cell receptor beta chains from one sample, sequenced in a study of cytomegalovirus exposure and HLA in healthy donors. Using immunoSEQ multiplex PCR, the repertoire was profiled, and TCRdb retains in-frame clones only, with some absent. The sample comprises approximately 110,000 clones, more than 60% of which are singletons, and over 6.5% rests with the top ten. The sample taken for sequencing was PBMCs. These receptors were collected from a woman aged 40-49 years in good health and CMV-seropositive. Both conserved end residues are part of each CDR3. The D gene is left open where the match is weak. The listing skips clone size in some rows; elsewhere it reads once, few, many or a size class.

abundance	v_gene	d_gene	j_gene	CDR3nt	CDR3aa
.	TRBV6-6	TRBD1	TRBJ2-5	TGTGCCACCACAACGGGACAGGGGCACTTC	CATTTGQGHF
.	TRBV27	.	TRBJ1-2	TGTGCCAGCAGATCCCCCCGCCGGGACAAATTAGTTGCGGGCTACACCTTC	CASRSPRRDKLVAGYTF
.	TRBV6-1	.	TRBJ1-2	TGTGCCAGCAGTCCCCGTCGGACAGTCCAATATGGCTACACCTTC	CASSPRRTVQYGYTF
.	TRBV5-1	.	TRBJ1-5	TGCGCCAGCAGCTTGGGGCAGGGCGGCAATCAGCCCCAGCATTTT	CASSLGQGGNQPQHF
once	TRBV5-1	.	TRBJ2-5	TGCGCCAGCAGCTTGGGAACCACAGGGGAGACCCAGTACTTC	CASSLGTTGETQYF
.	TRBV18	.	TRBJ2-5	TGTGCCAGCTCACCAGGCGGAGAGGGAGAGACCCAGTACTTC	CASSPGGEGETQYF
.	TRBV11-3	.	TRBJ1-5	TGTGCCAGCAGCTTAGCTCCCGGTCAGCCCCAGCATTTT	CASSLAPGQPQHF
.	TRBV6-5	.	TRBJ2-1	TGTGCCAGCAGTTACACCGACGGAGATGATGAGCAGTTCTTC	CASSYTDGDDEQFF
.	TRBV7-2	TRBD1	TRBJ1-2	TGTGCCAGCAGCCCGGGACAGGCTAACTATGGCTACACCTTC	CASSPGQANYGYTF
.	TRBV15	TRBD1	TRBJ2-5	TGTGCCACCAGCAGAAAGGGACAGGTCGGGAAGACCCAGTACTTC	CATSRKGQVGKTQYF
.	TRBV19	TRBD1	TRBJ2-5	TGTGCCAGTAGTATAGGCGGGACAGGGGGAAAGACCCAGTACTTC	CASSIGGTGGKTQYF
.	TRBV11-3	TRBD1	TRBJ2-5	TGTGCCAGCAGCTTTTTAGTAGGGGGCCGAGAGACCCAGTACTTC	CASSFLVGGRETQYF
.	TRBV27	TRBD1	TRBJ1-1	TGTGCCAGCAGTTCCCAGGGGGCAGTAGTAGGGTCGGACACTGAAGCTTTCTTT	CASSSQGAVVGSDTEAFF
few	TRBV5-8	.	TRBJ2-1	TGTGCCAGCAGCTTATCCCCAGGGAACAATGAGCAGTTCTTC	CASSLSPGNNEQFF
.	TRBV11-2	TRBD1	TRBJ1-1	TGTGCCAGCAGCATCCACGGACAGGGGGCGCCGAACACTGAAGCTTTCTTT	CASSIHGQGAPNTEAFF
.	TRBV20-1	.	TRBJ2-7	TGCAGTGCTCATCGCGCCTACGAGCAGTACTTC	CSAHRAYEQYF
.	TRBV5-1	TRBD1	TRBJ1-2	TGCGCCAGCAGCAAGTGGGACAGGACGATCCACAACTATGGCTACACCTTC	CASSKWDRTIHNYGYTF
.	TRBV9	.	TRBJ2-7	TGTGCCAGCAGCCCCCGGGGGACCGCGACCTACGAGCAGTACTTC	CASSPRGTATYEQYF
.	TRBV6-1	.	TRBJ1-2	TGTGCCAGCAGTGAGAGACAGGCGTACTATGGCTACACCTTC	CASSERQAYYGYTF
.	TRBV5-1	TRBD1	TRBJ1-1	TGCGCCAGCAGCTTGGAGGTCCGAGACAGGGCTATAAACACTGAAGCTTTCTTT	CASSLEVRDRAINTEAFF
.	TRBV6-1	TRBD2	TRBJ2-1	TGTGCCAGCAGTGATCGGCTCGGGAGCGGGGTATTAGGAAATGAGCAGTTCTTC	CASSDRLGSGVLGNEQFF
.	TRBV7-9	.	TRBJ2-3	TGTTCCAGCAGCTCTCTCCGCACAGATACGCAGTATTTT	CSSSSLRTDTQYF
.	TRBV29-1	TRBD1	TRBJ2-1	TGCAGCTCTCCAGGACAGGCATCCTACAATGAGCAGTTCTTC	CSSPGQASYNEQFF
.	TRBV2	.	TRBJ2-7	TGTGCCAGCAGTGTTGGGCAGGGTTTTTTCGGTTACGAGCAGTACTTC	CASSVGQGFFGYEQYF
.	TRBV4-3	TRBD1	TRBJ1-1	TGCGCCAGCAGCCAGACAGGGGTTACTGAAGCTTTCTTT	CASSQTGVTEAFF
once	TRBV7-9	.	TRBJ1-2	TGTTCCAGCAGCTTAGCGACGGGAGCTAACTATGGCTACACCTTC	CSSSLATGANYGYTF
few	TRBV15	.	TRBJ1-2	TGTGCCACCAGCAGAGATCGGCGGGGGCGCATAGGTGGCTACACCTTC	CATSRDRRGRIGGYTF
once	TRBV18	.	TRBJ1-4	TGTGCCAGCTCACCCTCGGTCGGGGGGGTTGGGGAAAAACTGTTTTTT	CASSPSVGGVGEKLFF
.	TRBV29-1	.	TRBJ1-1	TGCAGCGCTGGGCAGGGGAACACTGAAGCTTTCTTT	CSAGQGNTEAFF
.	TRBV18	TRBD2	TRBJ2-1	TGTGCCAGCTCACCACCCGGGACTAGTAAAGGTCATGAGCAGTTCTTC	CASSPPGTSKGHEQFF
.	TRBV2	TRBD1	TRBJ1-6	TGTGCCAGCAGTGGGGACAGGGGTGGATCACCCCTCCACTTT	CASSGDRGGSPLHF
.	TRBV10-1	.	TRBJ2-1	TGCGCCAGCAGGGCGGGCAGCTCCTACAATGAGCAGTTCTTC	CASRAGSSYNEQFF
few	TRBV5-6	.	TRBJ1-2	TGTGCCAGCAGCTTTTGGTTCAGGGATCGTGGCTATGGCTACACCTTC	CASSFWFRDRGYGYTF
.	TRBV7-9	.	TRBJ2-1	TGTGCCAGCAGCCCCAGGGGCTACAATGAGCAGTTCTTC	CASSPRGYNEQFF
.	TRBV11-3	.	TRBJ1-1	TGTGCCAGCAGCCAAGTTTATAGACATGAAGCTTTCTTT	CASSQVYRHEAFF
.	TRBV7-8	.	TRBJ1-1	TGTGCCAGCAGCTTACCAGCTAGTCTGAACACTGAAGCTTTCTTT	CASSLPASLNTEAFF
.	TRBV6-5	TRBD2	TRBJ2-5	TGTGCCAGCAGTTACTCGGGACTAGCGGACCAAGAGACCCAGTACTTC	CASSYSGLADQETQYF
few	TRBV11-3	.	TRBJ1-1	TGTGCCAGCAGCCAGGGGAACACTGAAGCTTTCTTT	CASSQGNTEAFF
.	TRBV7-8	TRBD2	TRBJ2-3	TGTGCCAGCAGCTTATGGGTCTCGGCGGGGGGGGTAGATACGCAGTATTTT	CASSLWVSAGGVDTQYF
.	TRBV2	TRBD1	TRBJ1-6	TGTGCCAGCAGTAGACAGGGCGGTACTAATTCACCCCTCCACTTT	CASSRQGGTNSPLHF
.	TRBV4-1	TRBD1	TRBJ1-2	TGCGCCAGCAGCCAGGTCTTTCGGGACAGGGGTGGCTACACCTTC	CASSQVFRDRGGYTF
once	TRBV6-5	TRBD1	TRBJ2-7	TGTGCCAGCAGTTCTAGGACAGGGTACTACGAGCAGTACTTC	CASSSRTGYYEQYF
once	TRBV25-1	.	TRBJ2-7	TGTGCCAGCAGTGAGGCAGGGGTCGGCAACGAGCAGTACTTC	CASSEAGVGNEQYF
.	TRBV5-4	TRBD2	TRBJ2-7	TGTGCCAGCAGGCGGACTAGCGGGGGGAGCTCCTACGAGCAGTACTTC	CASRRTSGGSSYEQYF
.	TRBV11-3	.	TRBJ2-1	TGTGCCAGCAGCTTAGAAGACTACTACTCCTACAATGAGCAGTTCTTC	CASSLEDYYSYNEQFF
.	TRBV12-2	.	TRBJ2-4	TGTGCAAGTCGTCCCAAACAGGGGAAAAACATTCAGTACTTC	CASRPKQGKNIQYF
.	TRBV28	TRBD2	TRBJ2-1	TGTGCCAGCACTACTCCGGGACTAGGTGATGAGCAGTTCTTC	CASTTPGLGDEQFF
.	TRBV6-1	TRBD1	TRBJ2-7	TGTGCCAGCGACAGGGGACCGATAAGCTCCTACGAGCAGTACTTC	CASDRGPISSYEQYF
.	TRBV5-6	TRBD1	TRBJ2-3	TGTGCCAGCAGCAGACAGGGAAAGGGCGATACGCAGTATTTT	CASSRQGKGDTQYF
.	TRBV7-9	TRBD1	TRBJ2-2	TGTTCCAGCAGCTCGCGACAGGGGTTATACACCGGGGAGCTGTTTTTT	CSSSSRQGLYTGELFF
.	TRBV19	.	TRBJ1-2	TGTGCTAGTAGTATTAGACGCGGGGTGGAATATGGCTACACCTTC	CASSIRRGVEYGYTF